These 15 T cell receptor beta chains were sequenced from one sample in a study of beta chain features in type 1 diabetes. Sequencing targeted expressed TCRB transcripts, as all isolated RNA had been reverse transcribed. The method was immunoSEQ multiplex PCR; TCRdb's version includes in-frame clones alone and lacks a portion of them. The table has 400,000 to 500,000 clones, about 15% seen once. The specimen sequenced was naive CD4+ T cells from blood. The receptors here all came from a man aged 30 to 39 in good health.

The chain is built from TRBV30 and TRBJ2-2, with D possibly being TRBD1 or TRBD2 (6 bases each). The CDR3 is made up of 15 amino acids. In germline, CDR1 is GTSNPN, CDR2 SVGIG (reference sequence). The V and J ends lost 8 bases and 4 bases respectively, with 20 bases between them. CDR3 residues: CAGTPWGASTGELFF. The CDR3 nucleotides read TGTGCCGGTACCCCGTGGGGGGCGAGCACCGGGGAGCTGTTTTTT.

The genes are TRBV11-2 and TRBJ2-1, with a weak D call TRBD2 (6 bases). CDR1 and CDR2 (germline): SGHAT, FQNNGV. V was trimmed by 6 bases and J by 4 bases, leaving 10 bases between them. CDR3 length: 13 residues. The DNA of the CDR3 is TGTGCCAGCAGATCTCTAGCGTACAATGAGCAGTTCTTC. It is translated as CASRSLAYNEQFF.

CDR3 nucleotide sequence: TGTGCCAGCAGTAGAGGTGACTACGAGCAGTACTTC. It encodes CASSRGDYEQYF. V is TRBV9 and J is TRBJ2-7; D ambiguous. There are 12 residues in the CDR3. V dropped 5 bases and J dropped 3 bases, with 9 bases sitting between them. CDR1 is SGDLS, CDR2 YYNGEE, per germline.

A remark on this clone: The sample carries other DNA sequences with the same CDR3. The rearrangement joins TRBV10-3 to TRBJ2-1; D is uncertain. This CDR3 contains 13 residues. Germline-derived CDR1 and CDR2 are ENHRY and SYGVKD. Trimming cost V 3 bases and J 4 bases, with 7 bases left between them. Here the CDR3 DNA reads TGTGCCATCAGTGAAGGCCAATACAATGAGCAGTTCTTC. Its translation is CAISEGQYNEQFF.

CDR3 nucleotides: TGCAGTGCCAACTCGGGGAGGACCCAGTACTTC. Translating gives CSANSGRTQYF. J is TRBJ2-5 and V is TRBV20-1, with D maybe TRBD2 (5 bases). The V gene lost 6 bases and the J gene lost 7 bases, with 12 bases spanning the gap. This CDR3 region has 11 residues. CDR1 and CDR2 from the germline V gene are DFQATT and SNEGSKA (reference sequence).

The table lists this clone with a few counts. This chain links TRBV5-1 with TRBJ2-7; possibly TRBD2 for D (5 bases). This CDR3 region has 13 residues. Between the trimmed V and J ends, which lost 5 bases and 2 bases, there was a span of 11 bases. Per the germline V gene, CDR1 is SGHRS and CDR2 is YFSETQ. CDR3 nucleotides: TGCGCCAGCAGTCCAGGAGGAGCCTACGAGCAGTACTTC. Protein: CASSPGGAYEQYF.

The rearrangement links TRBV7-2 to TRBJ2-1; 10 bases are shared with TRBD2. Germline V gene data show CDR1 as SGHTA and CDR2 as FQGNSA. The CDR3 covers 13 residues. V lost 4 bases, J lost 14 bases, and 8 bases stayed unmatched. CDR3 sequence (DNA): TGTGCCAGCAGCTCACAATCTAGCGGGAGAGAGTTCTTC. This sequence encodes CASSSQSSGREFF.

The chain combines TRBV15 with TRBJ2-1, with D perhaps TRBD1 or TRBD2 (5 bases each). CDR3 length: 15 residues. In germline, CDR1 is LNHNV, CDR2 YYDKDF (reference sequence). Trimming took off 7 bases at V and 9 bases at J, with 22 bases between the two ends. The CDR3 DNA is TGTGCCACCACCGTGTTCGACTATGACCAGGGTGAGCAGTTCTTC. Its protein product is CATTVFDYDQGEQFF. Full variable domain (outside the CDR3, taken from reference TRBV15 and TRBJ2-1): DAMVIQNPRYQVTQFGKPVTLSCSQTLNHNVMYWYQQKSSQAPKLLFHYYDKDFNNEADTPDNFQSRRPNTSFCFLDIRSPGLGDTAMYLCATTVFDYDQGEQFFGPGTRLTVL.

The chain uses TRBV20-1 and TRBJ2-3, with a weak D call TRBD1 (5 bases). CDR3 length: 11 amino acids. Trimming removed 4 bases from V and 9 bases from J, with 11 bases in between. Germline V lookup: CDR1 DFQATT, CDR2 SNEGSKA (reference sequence). CDR3 residues: CSATDSRTQYF. Written as DNA, the CDR3 is TGCAGTGCTACCGACAGTCGAACGCAGTATTTT.

The rearrangement uses TRBV4-2 and TRBJ2-1, with 12 bases identical to TRBD2. The CDR3 is 16 amino acids. Germline trimming cut 4 bases from V and 6 bases from J; bases unmatched to any gene: 7. Germline CDR1 is LGHNA and CDR2 is YNFKEQ. CDR3 in DNA: TGTGCCAGCAGCCCGAGACTAGCGGGAGTGAGCAATGAGCAGTTCTTC. It encodes CASSPRLAGVSNEQFF.

The V call is TRBV5-1, the J call TRBJ1-6; D call uncertain. Trimming took 0 bases from V and 5 from J, leaving 15 bases between them. In germline, CDR1 is SGHRS, CDR2 YFSETQ. The CDR3 consists of 17 residues. CDR3 in DNA: TGCGCCAGCAGCTTGGGTTATCGGGCGAGTCATAATTCACCCCTCCACTTT. Protein product: CASSLGYRASHNSPLHF.

CDR3 in DNA: TGCAGTGCTCTACTCTACAATGAGCAGTTCTTC. Translated: CSALLYNEQFF. This rearrangement joins TRBV20-1 to TRBJ2-1; D gene uncertain. Germline assignment: CDR1 DFQATT and CDR2 SNEGSKA (reference sequence). Trimming took 5 bases from V and 3 from J, leaving 5 bases between them. There are 11 residues in the CDR3.

This chain connects TRBV29-1 to TRBJ2-5; 11 bases align to TRBD2. Germline loops: CDR1 SQVTM, CDR2 ANQGSEA. The J segment lost 5 bases and the V segment lost 6 bases, leaving 2 bases of the junction unmatched. This CDR3 has 12 amino acids. CDR3 residues: CSVLAGVETQYF. The CDR3 DNA reads TGCAGCGTACTAGCGGGAGTTGAGACCCAGTACTTC. Full variable domain (remainder filled in from reference TRBV29-1 and TRBJ2-5): SAVISQKPSRDICQRGTSLTIQCQVDSQVTMMFWYRQQPGQSLTLIATANQGSEATYESGFVIDKFPISRPNLTFSTLTVSNMSPEDSSIYLCSVLAGVETQYFGPGTRLLVL.

The V gene is TRBV2, the J gene TRBJ2-3; D is undetermined. Trimming shortened V by 8 bases and J by 5 bases, and 11 bases separated the two germline ends. Germline V gene sequence: CDR1 SNHLY, CDR2 FYNNEI. The CDR3 length is 12 residues. CDR3 bases: TGTGCCAGCGGGGTAGTAGGAGATACGCAGTATTTT. It specifies CASGVVGDTQYF.

The DNA for the CDR3 is TGTGCCAGCAGCTTTTGGGGTAATGAGCAGTTCTTC. The encoded protein is CASSFWGNEQFF. The rearrangement joins TRBV5-6 to TRBJ2-1; D is uncertain. The CDR3 extends over 12 amino acids. The V and J ends lost 2 bases and 7 bases respectively, with 7 bases between them. The germline V gene has CDR1 SGHDT and CDR2 YYEEEE.